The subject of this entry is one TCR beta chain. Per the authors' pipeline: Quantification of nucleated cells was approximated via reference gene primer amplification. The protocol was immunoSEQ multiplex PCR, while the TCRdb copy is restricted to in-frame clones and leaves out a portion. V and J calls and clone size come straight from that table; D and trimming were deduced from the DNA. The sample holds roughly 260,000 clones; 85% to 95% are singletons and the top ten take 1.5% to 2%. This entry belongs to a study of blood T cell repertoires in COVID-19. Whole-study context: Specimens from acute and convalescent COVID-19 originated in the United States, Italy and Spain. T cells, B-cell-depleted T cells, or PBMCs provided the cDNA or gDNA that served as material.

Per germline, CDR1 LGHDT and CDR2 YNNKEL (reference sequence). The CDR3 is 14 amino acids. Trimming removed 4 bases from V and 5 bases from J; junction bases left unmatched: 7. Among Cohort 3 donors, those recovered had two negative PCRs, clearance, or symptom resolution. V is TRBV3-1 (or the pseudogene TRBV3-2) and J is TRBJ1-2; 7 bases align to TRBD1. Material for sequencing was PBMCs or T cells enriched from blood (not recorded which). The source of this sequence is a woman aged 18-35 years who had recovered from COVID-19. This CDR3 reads CASSPSDRHYGYTF. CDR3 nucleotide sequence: TGTGCCAGCAGCCCTTCGGACAGGCATTATGGCTACACCTTC.